These 16 T cell receptor beta chains were all obtained from the same sample, sequenced in a study of blood T cell repertoires in COVID-19. The protocol was immunoSEQ multiplex PCR, while the TCRdb copy is restricted to in-frame clones and leaves out a portion. The sample comprises under 150,000 clones, approximately 91% of which are singletons, and about 2% rests with the top ten. The material sequenced was peripheral blood. The receptors here all came from a human donor in a cohort sampled during active COVID-19.

The chain has TRBV3-1 (or the pseudogene TRBV3-2) and TRBJ2-5, with D possibly TRBD1 on 5 matching bases. This CDR3 has 16 residues. CDR1 is LGHDT and CDR2 is YNNKEL in the germline V gene (reference sequence). Between the trimmed V and J ends, which lost 0 bases and 0 bases, there was a span of 11 bases. This CDR3 reads CASSQDYLDNQETQYF. The CDR3 DNA reads TGTGCCAGCAGCCAAGATTATCTGGACAACCAAGAGACCCAGTACTTC.

This clone was counted a few times. The V gene is TRBV4-2, the J gene TRBJ2-5; D is uncertain. This CDR3 contains 16 residues. Germline V gives CDR1 LGHNA, CDR2 YNFKEQ. Trimming cost V 0 bases and J 2 bases, with 13 bases left between them. The CDR3 DNA reads TGTGCCAGCAGCCAAGAGTTGGGCAGAAAACAAGAGACCCAGTACTTC. Protein: CASSQELGRKQETQYF.

The chain joins TRBV27 to TRBJ2-7; TRBD2 matches at 14 bases. Per germline, CDR1 MNHEY and CDR2 SMNVEV (reference sequence). Trimming took 3 bases from V and 9 from J; bases not matched to a gene: 7. This CDR3 has 15 residues. The CDR3 DNA sequence: TGTGCCAGCAGTTTCTCCGGGACTAGCGGGAGACCGCAGTACTTC. It translates to CASSFSGTSGRPQYF.

The rearrangement joins TRBV19 to TRBJ2-1; D unresolved. This CDR3 spans 12 amino acids. Germline loops: CDR1 LNHDA, CDR2 SQIVND (reference sequence). V dropped 2 bases and J dropped 7 bases, with 6 bases sitting between them. The CDR3 nucleotides read TGTGCCAGTAGTATACTAGGAAATGAGCAGTTCTTC. Translated: CASSILGNEQFF.

The rearrangement uses TRBV6-6 and TRBJ2-3; TRBD1 matches 10 bases. The junction had 7 bases not matched to a gene; V was cut back by 6 bases and J by 4 bases. This CDR3 is 15 amino acids long. Germline V gives CDR1 MNHNY, CDR2 SVGAGI (reference sequence). The CDR3 DNA follows: TGTGCCAGCAGAAGAGCGGGACAGGGGTCAGATACGCAGTATTTT. It encodes CASRRAGQGSDTQYF.

This clone was seen only a few times. This sequence joins TRBV7-9 and TRBJ1-3; perhaps TRBD1 as D (5 bases). Germline V gives CDR1 SEHNR, CDR2 FQNEAQ (reference sequence). The CDR3 covers 17 residues. Between the trimmed V and J ends, which lost 5 bases and 1 base, there was a span of 18 bases. The CDR3 sequence: CASSRRGGEGSGNTIYF. The DNA of the CDR3 is TGTGCCAGCAGCCGACGGGGCGGGGAGGGTTCTGGAAACACCATATATTTT.

The chain links TRBV6-2 or TRBV6-3 to TRBJ2-1, with 13 bases matching TRBD2. This CDR3 contains 16 residues. Germline V gene lookup returns CDR1 MNHEY and CDR2 SVGEGT. J was trimmed by 1 base and V by 5 bases; bases with no gene match: 2. The CDR3 sequence: CASSGTSGMSYNEQFF. CDR3 DNA: TGTGCCAGCAGTGGGACTAGCGGGATGTCCTACAATGAGCAGTTCTTC.

This clone was recorded only once. The chain links TRBV9 to TRBJ2-3; 7 bases line up with TRBD2. This CDR3 is 15 amino acids long. Germline CDR1 and CDR2: SGDLS and YYNGEE. V trimming: 4 bases; J trimming: 8 bases; junction bases outside the gene matches: 13. The CDR3 region is CASSPEPGGQATQYF. CDR3 coding DNA: TGTGCCAGCAGCCCAGAGCCGGGGGGTCAGGCTACGCAGTATTTT.

The chain carries TRBV4-3 and TRBJ2-5, with D possibly TRBD1 on 6 matching bases. Germline-derived CDR1 and CDR2 are LGHNA and YSLEER. This CDR3 spans 13 amino acids. V shed 0 bases and J shed 7 bases, with 9 bases lying between them. CDR3 DNA: TGCGCCAGCAGCCAAGATACAGGGTGGACCCAGTACTTC. Translated, it gives CASSQDTGWTQYF.

The V gene is TRBV6-5, the J gene TRBJ2-7, with 8 bases matching TRBD1. This CDR3 spans 15 amino acids. CDR1 and CDR2 from the germline V gene are MNHEY and SVGAGI. Unmatched junction bases numbered 9, after V lost 6 bases and J lost 2 bases. The CDR3 nucleotides are TGTGCCAGCAGGATGAAGGACAGGGTAACCTACGAGCAGTACTTC. Residues: CASRMKDRVTYEQYF.

This rearrangement joins TRBV6-5 to TRBJ2-5, with 11 positions matching TRBD2. CDR1 MNHEY and CDR2 SVGAGI come from the germline V gene. The CDR3 spans 16 residues. Germline trimming cut 2 bases from V and 5 bases from J; bases unmatched to any gene: 7. The CDR3: CASSYEASGGRETQYF. The CDR3 DNA reads TGTGCCAGCAGTTACGAGGCTAGCGGGGGGCGCGAGACCCAGTACTTC.

This rearrangement joins TRBV6-6 to TRBJ2-1, with 8 nucleotides matching TRBD2. Germline CDR1 MNHNY, CDR2 SVGAGI (reference sequence). This CDR3 contains 14 residues. Trimming cost V 2 bases and J 5 bases; bases outside gene matches: 2. DNA of the CDR3: TGTGCCAGCAGTTACACTAGCGGTCACAATGAGCAGTTCTTC. Translation gives CASSYTSGHNEQFF.

The chain joins TRBV28 to TRBJ1-5, with D tentatively TRBD1 (5 bases). The CDR3 spans 15 residues. Germline V CDR1 and CDR2: MDHEN, SYDVKM. Trimming shortened V by 6 bases and J by 0 bases, and 12 bases separated the two germline ends. In nucleotides, the CDR3 is TGTGCCAGCAGAAGTACAGGATATAGCAATCAGCCCCAGCATTTT. It encodes CASRSTGYSNQPQHF.

This clone has only a few counts. This rearrangement joins TRBV4-3 to TRBJ1-5; 7 nucleotides agree with TRBD1. Germline loops: CDR1 LGHNA, CDR2 YSLEER. The CDR3 spans 14 residues. With V trimmed by 4 bases and J by 2 bases, 2 bases remained unmatched. The CDR3 DNA reads TGCGCCAGCAGCCCAGGACAGGGCAATCAGCCCCAGCATTTT. It encodes CASSPGQGNQPQHF.

The rearrangement links TRBV9 to TRBJ2-2, with 8 bases matching TRBD1. The germline gives CDR1 SGDLS, CDR2 YYNGEE. The CDR3 is 15 residues long. With V trimmed by 1 base and J by 5 bases, 4 bases remained unmatched. The CDR3 nucleotides are TGTGCCAGCAGCGTAAATACAGGGGGAACCGGGGAGCTGTTTTTT. Translating it yields CASSVNTGGTGELFF.

The chain carries TRBV19 and TRBJ1-5; D might be TRBD1 (5 bases). The CDR3 spans 15 residues. The V gene lost 3 bases and the J gene lost 5 bases, with 14 bases spanning the gap. Germline CDR1 is LNHDA and CDR2 is SQIVND (reference sequence). The CDR3 nucleotides are TGTGCCAGTAGTATCGGGGGACGGGTGGATCAGCCCCAGCATTTT. It encodes CASSIGGRVDQPQHF.